Shown below are 24 T cell receptor beta chains from a single sample sequenced in a study of CXCR3-negative and CXCR3-positive naive CD8 T cells. 5' RACE with UMI labels generated the TRB cDNA libraries. After re-calling the 5' RACE reads, TCRdb lists one entry per CDR3 protein, DNA absent. The sample table includes about 57,000 distinct CDR3 sequences. The specimen was memory CD8+ T cells from blood. These receptors originate from a human donor in good health. Some clones in this sample may be carry-over from other donors' samples.

This chain uses TRBV29-1 with TRBJ1-4; TCRdb names TRBD1, which stays unverified in the absence of DNA. This CDR3 has 15 amino acids. Germline V gives CDR1 SQVTM, CDR2 ANQGSEA. Here the CDR3 reads CSAELRTATNEKLFF.

J is TRBJ1-1 and V is TRBV10-1; the D call of TRBD1 rests on TCRdb alone, since no DNA is present to check it. CDR3 length: 13 residues. Germline V gene sequence: CDR1 WNHNN, CDR2 SYGVQD (reference sequence). CDR3 sequence reads: CASSFQGSTEAFF.

The rearrangement uses TRBV7-3 and TRBJ1-6; the D call of TRBD1 rests on TCRdb alone, since no DNA is present to check it. CDR3 length: 14 residues. Germline CDR1 and CDR2: SGHTA and FQGTGA. The CDR3 spells CASSPGSGLSPLHF.

The rearrangement uses TRBV23-1 and TRBJ2-3; the D call from TCRdb, TRBD1, cannot be confirmed without DNA. TRBV23-1 is reported as an ORF; its role is uncertain. The CDR3 runs 13 residues. The CDR3 reads CASGRQGTDTQYF.

The chain carries TRBV19 and TRBJ2-7. The CDR3 contains 15 residues. The germline V gene encodes CDR1 LNHDA and CDR2 SQIVND (reference sequence). The CDR3 here is CASSIGLGESYEQYF.

This chain connects TRBV28 to TRBJ1-1. Looked up from germline, CDR1 is MDHEN and CDR2 is SYDVKM. The CDR3 sequence is 15 residues long. The chain's CDR3 is CASRSAYEMNTEAFF.

V gene TRBV7-6 combines with J gene TRBJ2-3; TCRdb outputs TRBD1, but without DNA this stays unchecked. The germline CDR1 and CDR2 sequences are SGHVS and FNYEAQ. The CDR3 loop spans 15 amino acids. The CDR3 loop reads CASSAGQGAPPTQYF. Using reference TRBV7-6 and TRBJ2-3 for the parts outside the CDR3, the full variable domain is GAGVSQSPRYKVTKRGQDVALRCDPISGHVSLYWYRQALGQGPEFLTYFNYEAQQDKSGLPNDRFSAERPEGSISTLTIQRTEQRDSAMYRCASSAGQGAPPTQYFGPGTRLTVL.

The chain has TRBV6-1 and TRBJ2-3; TCRdb proposes TRBD1, but this gene call is untestable without DNA. CDR3 length: 15 residues. Germline lookup yields CDR1 MNHNS and CDR2 SASEGT. The CDR3 here is CASSDLPAPSDTQYF.

The V call is TRBV30, the J call TRBJ2-2; the D call of TRBD1 rests on TCRdb alone, since no DNA is present to check it. CDR1 and CDR2 from the germline V gene are GTSNPN and SVGIG (reference sequence). The CDR3 has 15 residues. The CDR3 is CAWTRGGVDTGELFF.

The gene calls are TRBV6-6 and TRBJ2-7. CDR1 and CDR2 from the germline V gene are MNHNY and SVGAGI (reference sequence). The CDR3 has 15 residues. This CDR3 reads CASSYDGGSTYEQYF.

The genes are TRBV25-1 and TRBJ2-2. CDR3 length: 17 amino acids. Germline lookup yields CDR1 MGHDK and CDR2 SYGVNS. Here the CDR3 reads CASSEYFTLTITGELFF.

The genes are TRBV14 and TRBJ2-4. Germline V gives CDR1 SGHDN, CDR2 FVKESK. The CDR3 has 16 residues. CDR3 region: CASSQVEGAAKNIQYF.

V gene TRBV12-3 or TRBV12-4 combines with J gene TRBJ1-5; TCRdb proposes TRBD1, but this gene call is untestable without DNA. The length of the CDR3 is 14 residues. The CDR3 loop reads CASSEGQTYQPQHF.

The chain employs TRBV29-1 and TRBJ2-7; TCRdb returns TRBD1, unconfirmable since there is no DNA. In germline, CDR1 is SQVTM, CDR2 ANQGSEA. CDR3 size: 13 residues. CDR3 amino acids: CSVEGGGAFEQYF.

V gene TRBV6-2 or TRBV6-3 combines with J gene TRBJ2-1. Germline-derived CDR1 and CDR2 are MNHEY and SVGEGT. The CDR3 is 14 residues long. The CDR3 sequence: CASSYGGLYNEQFF.

The V and J genes are TRBV15 and TRBJ2-7; TCRdb returns TRBD1, unconfirmable since there is no DNA. Germline V CDR1 and CDR2: LNHNV, YYDKDF (reference sequence). This CDR3 is built from 18 residues. CDR3 sequence: CATSRDGLGQGFSYEQYF.

The chain is built from TRBV10-2 and TRBJ2-7. CDR1 WSHSY and CDR2 SAAADI come from the germline V gene. This CDR3 spans 13 amino acids. This CDR3 reads CASSADFTYEQYF.

The CDR3: CASSAGGRSSTEAFF. The V gene is TRBV7-8, the J gene TRBJ1-1; the TRBD1 assignment by TCRdb is unverifiable without DNA. Germline CDR1 reads SGHVS; CDR2 reads FQNEAQ. CDR3 length: 15 amino acids.

This CDR3 reads CASSSRSGFEQYF. The chain couples TRBV7-9 to TRBJ2-7. CDR3 size: 13 residues. CDR1 SEHNR and CDR2 FQNEAQ come from the germline V gene (reference sequence). Full variable domain (remainder filled in from reference TRBV7-9 and TRBJ2-7): DTGVSQNPRHKITKRGQNVTFRCDPISEHNRLYWYRQTLGQGPEFLTYFQNEAQLEKSRLLSDRFSAERPKGSFSTLEIQRTEQGDSAMYLCASSSRSGFEQYFGPGTRLTVT.

The J gene is TRBJ2-7, the V gene TRBV4-1; the D call of TRBD1 rests on TCRdb alone, since no DNA is present to check it. From germline, CDR1 is MGHRA and CDR2 YSYEKL. This CDR3 region has 15 residues. The CDR3 here is CASSETDRGIYEQYF.

The rearrangement uses TRBV7-9 and TRBJ2-1. Germline V gene data show CDR1 as SEHNR and CDR2 as FQNEAQ (reference sequence). This CDR3 contains 15 residues. CDR3 in amino acids: CASSLAEGLQDEQFF.

The V call is TRBV5-5, the J call TRBJ2-3; TCRdb's D call of TRBD2 is untestable without DNA. CDR3 length: 15 residues. Germline assignment: CDR1 SGHKS and CDR2 YYEKEE (reference sequence). The CDR3: CASSSSGGAGDTQYF.

The rearrangement joins TRBV20-1 to TRBJ1-2. Germline V gene lookup returns CDR1 DFQATT and CDR2 SNEGSKA (reference sequence). The CDR3 is 15 amino acids. The chain's CDR3 is CSATLGGEESMGYTF.

The J gene is TRBJ2-2, the V gene TRBV3-1; the TCRdb call, TRBD1, lacks DNA for checking. Germline V gene sequence: CDR1 LGHDT, CDR2 YNNKEL (reference sequence). CDR3 length: 15 amino acids. CDR3 protein: CASSLLTVNTGELFF.